These 27 T cell receptor beta chains were all obtained from the same sample, sequenced in a study of cytomegalovirus exposure and HLA in healthy donors (dated by TCRdb to the late 2010s). Library preparation was by the immunoSEQ multiplex PCR assay. The multiplex PCR relied on a mix of 60 forward primers for TCR Vbeta segments and 13 reverse primers for TCR Jbeta segments. In its TCRdb copy, this immuneACCESS table keeps in-frame sequences only and misses some clones. Where compared with another copy, unresolved V genes explain less than half of these, and the others have no known cause. The sample data list hundreds of thousands of clones, and 77% of these were observed just once. The ten largest clones take up around 2.8% of the sample. Sequencing was carried out using PBMCs. The receptors originated from a woman aged 60-75 years in good health and CMV-seropositive.

J is TRBJ1-1 and V is TRBV7-2; 7 bases are a match to TRBD1. CDR3 size: 14 residues. V was pared by 2 bases and J by 1 base, with 1 base of the junction left unmatched. The germline V gene encodes CDR1 SGHTA and CDR2 FQGNSA. The CDR3 DNA reads as TGTGCCAGCAGCTTAAGACAGGGGAACACTGAAGCTTTCTTT. This encodes CASSLRQGNTEAFF.

The V gene is TRBV18, the J gene TRBJ1-5, with D perhaps TRBD1 (5 bases). The V end was cut by 3 bases, the J end by 5 bases, with 8 bases between. Germline-derived CDR1 and CDR2 are KGHSH and LQKENI. The CDR3 is made up of 13 amino acids. CDR3 bases: TGTGCCAGCTCACCGACAGTAGATCAGCCCCAGCATTTT. This codes for CASSPTVDQPQHF.

V gene TRBV4-2 combines with J gene TRBJ2-3, with 12 nucleotides matching TRBD2. CDR1 is LGHNA, CDR2 YNFKEQ, per germline. The ends lost 3 bases at V and 4 bases at J; junction bases unmatched: 8. The CDR3 loop spans 17 amino acids. The CDR3 nucleotides are TGTGCCAGCAGCCAGACAACGACTAGCGGGAGCTCAGATACGCAGTATTTT. It translates to CASSQTTTSGSSDTQYF.

The rearrangement links TRBV4-3 to TRBJ2-7, with 9 nucleotides matching TRBD2. After removal of 1 base from V and 3 bases from J, the junction contained 4 bases not matched to a gene. CDR3 length: 15 amino acids. CDR1 and CDR2 (germline): LGHNA, YSLEER. The CDR3 nucleotides read TGCGCCAGCAGCCAAGCACTAGCGGGTTTCTACGAGCAGTACTTC. Protein sequence: CASSQALAGFYEQYF.

The genes are TRBV7-9 and TRBJ2-7; the match to TRBD1 covers 8 bases. The CDR3 has 14 amino acids. Germline V lookup: CDR1 SEHNR, CDR2 FQNEAQ (reference sequence). Germline trimming cut 5 bases from V and 3 bases from J; bases unmatched to any gene: 6. The CDR3, as DNA: TGTGCCAGCAGCCAGGGGGCAGGTTACTACGAGCAGTACTTC. Its translation is CASSQGAGYYEQYF.

This chain links TRBV28 with TRBJ1-3; the match to TRBD1 covers 8 bases. Unmatched junction bases numbered 6, after V lost 1 base and J lost 7 bases. This CDR3 region has 15 residues. Germline V gives CDR1 MDHEN, CDR2 SYDVKM. This chain's CDR3 is CASSLLSGGGNTIYF. In DNA form, the CDR3 reads TGTGCCAGCAGTTTATTATCAGGGGGCGGGAACACCATATATTTT. Supplemented by reference TRBV28 and TRBJ1-3, the full variable domain reads DVKVTQSSRYLVKRTGEKVFLECVQDMDHENMFWYRQDPGLGLRLIYFSYDVKMKEKGDIPEGYSVSREKKERFSLILESASTNQTSMYLCASSLLSGGGNTIYFGEGSWLTVV.

The CDR3 DNA reads as TGTGCCAGTAGTATACAGACTCGTACTAACGAGCAGTACTTC. Protein: CASSIQTRTNEQYF. V is TRBV19 and J is TRBJ2-7, with D uncertain. The CDR3 has 14 residues. Germline V CDR1 and CDR2: LNHDA, SQIVND (reference sequence). V was pared by 2 bases and J by 5 bases, with 13 bases between.

The chain is built from TRBV4-3 and TRBJ1-4; tentatively, D is TRBD1 (5 bases). The CDR3 runs 15 residues. V lost 3 bases to trimming and J lost 8 bases, with 16 bases between them. Germline V gives CDR1 LGHNA, CDR2 YSLEER. CDR3 sequence reads: CASSHWTRAEEKLFF. DNA for the CDR3: TGCGCCAGCAGCCATTGGACAAGGGCTGAGGAAAAACTGTTTTTT.

This rearrangement joins TRBV6-5 to TRBJ1-1; D remains ambiguous. V was cut by 2 bases and J by 3 bases, with 10 bases left in between. The CDR3 consists of 14 residues. Germline lookup yields CDR1 MNHEY and CDR2 SVGAGI. The DNA for the CDR3 is TGTGCCAGCAGTTACAGTTATTCGGACACTGAAGCTTTCTTT. Its translation: CASSYSYSDTEAFF.

V is TRBV7-2 and J is TRBJ2-5; 9 nucleotides agree with TRBD1. From germline, CDR1 is SGHTA and CDR2 FQGNSA. With V trimmed by 3 bases and J by 2 bases, 10 bases remained unmatched. The CDR3 has 17 amino acids. The CDR3 protein is CASSFVPGQGPQETQYF. In nucleotides, the CDR3 is TGTGCCAGCAGCTTCGTCCCGGGACAGGGTCCGCAAGAGACCCAGTACTTC.

The chain uses TRBV7-9 and TRBJ1-1; D is perhaps TRBD1 (5 bases). The CDR3 totals 13 residues. Germline CDR1 reads SEHNR; CDR2 reads FQNEAQ (reference sequence). V was cut by 5 bases and J by 6 bases, with 13 bases left in between. The DNA for the CDR3 is TGTGCCAGCAGCCCCGAACCGGGGGCTGAAGCTTTCTTT. It specifies CASSPEPGAEAFF. The full variable domain, completed using reference TRBV7-9 and TRBJ1-1, is DTGVSQNPRHKITKRGQNVTFRCDPISEHNRLYWYRQTLGQGPEFLTYFQNEAQLEKSRLLSDRFSAERPKGSFSTLEIQRTEQGDSAMYLCASSPEPGAEAFFGQGTRLTVV.

The chain joins TRBV5-4 to TRBJ2-3, with D maybe TRBD2 (5 bases). CDR3 length equals 16 residues. Germline-derived CDR1 and CDR2 are SGHNT and YYREEE (reference sequence). Trimming left V 1 base short and J 2 bases short, with 14 bases between. CDR3 coding DNA: TGTGCCAGCAGCTTGAGGCTAACCGGGAACACAGATACGCAGTATTTT. Its translation: CASSLRLTGNTDTQYF.

About this clone: The germline gene is not matched at one end of the junction; a read error may be the cause. This chain uses TRBV7-9 with TRBJ2-2, with TRBD1 identical over 7 bases. CDR1 and CDR2 from the germline V gene are SEHNR and FQNEAQ (reference sequence). The CDR3 is 16 amino acids. CDR3 residues: CSSSSGTGANTGELFF. The CDR3 bases are TGTTCCAGCAGCTCCGGCACAGGGGCGAACACCGGGGAGCTGTTTTTT.

This clone was seen only a few times. V is TRBV6-5 and J is TRBJ1-3; weak D call: TRBD1 (5 bases). The CDR3 runs 15 residues. Trimming took 4 bases from V and 0 from J, leaving 10 bases between them. Per germline, CDR1 MNHEY and CDR2 SVGAGI. The CDR3 nucleotides read TGTGCCAGCAGTTCCACGACAGCCTCTGGAAACACCATATATTTT. As protein: CASSSTTASGNTIYF.

For this clone: A read error may account for a junction end that differs from germline. This chain connects TRBV7-9 to TRBJ2-2; TRBD2 matches at 13 bases. The CDR3 runs to 15 residues. Germline V lookup: CDR1 SEHNR, CDR2 FQNEAQ (reference sequence). In DNA form, the CDR3 reads TGTTCCAGCAGCCGACTAGCGGGAGGCACCGGGGAGCTGTTTTTT. Translating it yields CSSSRLAGGTGELFF.

The chain is built from TRBV14 and TRBJ2-1; TRBD2 agrees at 8 bases. Germline CDR1 and CDR2: SGHDN and FVKESK. J lost 14 bases, V lost 2 bases, and 8 bases had no gene match. CDR3 length equals 13 residues. CDR3 nucleotide sequence: TGTGCCAGCAGCCAATTATTTAGCGGGGAGGAGTTCTTC. This sequence encodes CASSQLFSGEEFF.

This chain joins TRBV5-4 and TRBJ1-1; the match to TRBD1 covers 9 bases. The germline gives CDR1 SGHNT, CDR2 YYREEE (reference sequence). J was trimmed by 10 bases and V by 4 bases; bases with no gene match: 11. This CDR3 region has 14 residues. The DNA of the CDR3 is TGTGCCAGCAGCGACACAGGGGGCGAAGTGAGAGCTTTCTTT. This sequence encodes CASSDTGGEVRAFF.

V gene TRBV7-2 combines with J gene TRBJ2-1; the match to TRBD1 covers 8 bases. Germline CDR1 reads SGHTA; CDR2 reads FQGNSA. V was pared by 6 bases and J by 2 bases, with 6 bases of the junction left unmatched. The CDR3 loop spans 15 amino acids. CDR3: CASSSGQGAYNEQFF. The CDR3 nucleotides read TGTGCCAGCAGTTCCGGACAGGGAGCCTACAATGAGCAGTTCTTC.

The J gene is TRBJ1-2, the V gene TRBV2, with D possibly TRBD1 on 6 matching bases. This CDR3 comprises 11 residues. The V gene's germline CDR1 is SNHLY and CDR2 FYNNEI. The ends were cut back, 9 bases at V and 4 bases at J, with 9 bases in the middle. The CDR3: CASTGLYGYTF. In DNA, the CDR3 is TGTGCCAGTACAGGGCTCTATGGCTACACCTTC.

The chain is built from TRBV5-1 and TRBJ2-5; 7 bases are a match to TRBD2. The V and J ends lost 5 bases and 1 base, in that order; junction bases with no gene match: 5. Germline V gene lookup returns CDR1 SGHRS and CDR2 YFSETQ. The CDR3 contains 14 residues. CDR3 sequence (DNA): TGCGCCAGCAGGGGAGGGACTGCCCAAGAGACCCAGTACTTC. This sequence encodes CASRGGTAQETQYF.

The V call is TRBV10-3, the J call TRBJ2-7; 13 positions match TRBD2. Germline-derived CDR1 and CDR2 are ENHRY and SYGVKD. J gave up 6 bases and V 11 bases, and 13 bases lay outside the gene matches. The CDR3 loop spans 15 amino acids. CDR3 DNA sequence: TGTGCCGCGTCGGGACTAGCGGGATCCAATCGCGAGCAGTACTTC. Residues: CAASGLAGSNREQYF.

This clone was counted a few times. This chain connects TRBV19 to TRBJ1-1; D gene unclear. V dropped 4 bases and J dropped 5 bases, with 14 bases sitting between them. The CDR3 is 14 amino acids. CDR1 is LNHDA and CDR2 is SQIVND in the germline V gene (reference sequence). CDR3 region: CASSTMLGETEAFF. CDR3 DNA: TGTGCCAGTAGTACCATGTTGGGAGAGACTGAAGCTTTCTTT.

The V gene is TRBV5-1, the J gene TRBJ2-1, with TRBD1 matching over 7 bases. The CDR3 length is 14 residues. V lost 2 bases, J lost 4 bases, and 3 bases stayed unmatched. Per germline, CDR1 SGHRS and CDR2 YFSETQ. The DNA of the CDR3 is TGCGCCAGCAGCTTCGGACAGGCTTACAATGAGCAGTTCTTC. It translates to CASSFGQAYNEQFF.

In the case of this clone: One end of the junction is discordant with germline, which a read error may explain. The V and J genes are TRBV7-9 and TRBJ1-1; TRBD1 matches 7 bases. The CDR3 has 16 amino acids. Looked up from germline, CDR1 is SEHNR and CDR2 is FQNEAQ (reference sequence). CDR3 amino acids: CSSSLGVATGVTEAFF. Here the CDR3 DNA reads TGTTCCAGCAGCTTAGGGGTTGCAACAGGGGTTACTGAAGCTTTCTTT.

The rearrangement links TRBV18 to TRBJ1-1, with 9 positions matching TRBD1. V was clipped by 0 bases and J by 6 bases; unmatched bases: 5. The CDR3 consists of 15 residues. Per germline, CDR1 KGHSH and CDR2 LQKENI. CDR3 in DNA: TGTGCCAGCTCACCACCGGGACAGGGAGGCGCTGAAGCTTTCTTT. Amino acids: CASSPPGQGGAEAFF.

V and J are TRBV7-2 and TRBJ2-1; 9 bases align to TRBD1. Trimming removed 5 bases from V and 4 bases from J; junction bases left unmatched: 6. The CDR3 runs 15 residues. Germline loops: CDR1 SGHTA, CDR2 FQGNSA. CDR3 in amino acids: CASSHYRGPYNEQFF. In nucleotides, the CDR3 is TGTGCCAGCAGCCATTACAGGGGGCCATACAATGAGCAGTTCTTC.

The rearrangement joins TRBV7-9 to TRBJ1-1; D perhaps matches TRBD1 (5 bases). Trimming shortened V by 1 base and J by 3 bases, and 12 bases separated the two germline ends. CDR3 length equals 15 residues. In germline, CDR1 is SEHNR, CDR2 FQNEAQ (reference sequence). The CDR3 DNA reads as TGTGCCAGCAGCTTAGGGACAAACTGGGACACTGAAGCTTTCTTT. Translating gives CASSLGTNWDTEAFF. Looking up the rest from reference TRBV7-9 and TRBJ1-1 gives the full variable domain: DTGVSQNPRHKITKRGQNVTFRCDPISEHNRLYWYRQTLGQGPEFLTYFQNEAQLEKSRLLSDRFSAERPKGSFSTLEIQRTEQGDSAMYLCASSLGTNWDTEAFFGQGTRLTVV.